These 12 T cell receptor beta chains were sequenced from one sample in a study of blood T cell repertoires in COVID-19. The repertoire was sequenced with immunoSEQ multiplex PCR; TCRdb's copy has only in-frame clones and lacks some. The sample comprises 300,000 to 450,000 clones, 88% of which are singletons, and more than 0.95% rests with the top ten. The source material was PBMCs or T cells enriched from blood (not recorded which). The receptors come from a woman aged 18 to 35 who had recovered from COVID-19.

This clone is a singleton in its sample. This chain connects TRBV5-4 to TRBJ2-6, with TRBD1 identical over 7 bases. CDR3 length equals 16 residues. Trimming took 0 bases from V and 4 from J; bases not matched to a gene: 4. Germline CDR1 and CDR2: SGHNT and YYREEE (reference sequence). CDR3 amino acids: CASSLATGAGANVLTF. The CDR3 DNA sequence: TGTGCCAGCAGCTTGGCCACAGGGGCCGGGGCCAACGTCCTGACTTTC.

Notes on this clone: Other nucleotide sequences in the sample specify the same CDR3. The V gene is TRBV9, the J gene TRBJ1-1; D gene unclear. The CDR3 runs to 13 residues. Germline V gene lookup returns CDR1 SGDLS and CDR2 YYNGEE. V was shortened by 4 bases and J by 1 base, with 8 bases between the two germline ends. CDR3 DNA sequence: TGTGCCAGCAGCACCCGGGGGAACACTGAAGCTTTCTTT. Its protein product is CASSTRGNTEAFF.

V usage is TRBV4-1 and J usage is TRBJ2-7; D not certain. The CDR3 is made up of 14 amino acids. CDR1 is MGHRA, CDR2 YSYEKL, per germline. V was shortened by 1 base and J by 2 bases, with 9 bases between the two germline ends. Written as DNA, the CDR3 is TGCGCCAGCAGCCAAGCACAGACCCCCTACGAGCAGTACTTC. Translated: CASSQAQTPYEQYF.

The V gene is TRBV4-2, the J gene TRBJ2-2; the D gene is possibly TRBD1 (6 bases). Germline V gives CDR1 LGHNA, CDR2 YNFKEQ. The CDR3 covers 16 residues. V was pared by 3 bases and J by 2 bases, with 13 bases between. CDR3 nucleotides: TGTGCCAGCAGCCATAAGGACAGCGGAAACACCGGGGAGCTGTTTTTT. It is translated as CASSHKDSGNTGELFF.

The rearrangement uses TRBV4-2 and TRBJ1-2, with 7 bases fitting TRBD1. CDR1 LGHNA and CDR2 YNFKEQ come from the germline V gene. This CDR3 comprises 15 residues. Trimming at V came to 2 bases and at J to 3 bases, leaving 6 bases not matched to a gene. The CDR3 here is CASSQNSGGHYGYTF. The CDR3 DNA sequence: TGTGCCAGCAGCCAAAACTCAGGGGGTCACTATGGCTACACCTTC.

This chain uses TRBV3-1 (or the pseudogene TRBV3-2) with TRBJ2-7, with D unresolved. Germline CDR1 is LGHDT and CDR2 is YNNKEL (reference sequence). The germline V and J ends were trimmed by 4 bases and 4 bases, with 11 bases remaining between them. This CDR3 has 13 amino acids. CDR3 in amino acids: CASSLFGGYEQYF. The CDR3 coding sequence is TGTGCCAGCAGCCTGTTCGGCGGTTACGAGCAGTACTTC.

The chain couples TRBV3-1 (or the pseudogene TRBV3-2) to TRBJ1-5; a possible D gene is TRBD1 (6 bases). This CDR3 is built from 14 residues. V was pared by 5 bases and J by 3 bases, with 11 bases between. Germline V gene lookup returns CDR1 LGHDT and CDR2 YNNKEL (reference sequence). The DNA for the CDR3 is TGTGCCAGCAGCTACAGGGCTCACAATCAGCCCCAGCATTTT. Protein product: CASSYRAHNQPQHF.

V and J are TRBV19 and TRBJ1-4, with 9 bases matching TRBD1. Germline CDR1 and CDR2: LNHDA and SQIVND (reference sequence). J gave up 4 bases and V 6 bases, and 6 bases lay outside the gene matches. The CDR3 runs to 15 residues. CDR3 sequence: CASRSKDRGNEKLFF. The CDR3 DNA follows: TGTGCCAGTAGATCTAAGGACAGGGGTAATGAAAAACTGTTTTTT.

This clone was observed once. The chain combines TRBV5-1 with TRBJ1-1; D might be TRBD1 (5 bases). The CDR3 length is 14 residues. V gave up 3 bases and J gave up 4 bases, with 13 bases separating them. Looked up from germline, CDR1 is SGHRS and CDR2 is YFSETQ. CDR3 protein: CASSWGELSTEAFF. The CDR3 nucleotides read TGCGCCAGCAGCTGGGGGGAGCTTAGCACTGAAGCTTTCTTT. Filled out from reference TRBV5-1 and TRBJ1-1, the complete variable domain reads KAGVTQTPRYLIKTRGQQVTLSCSPISGHRSVSWYQQTPGQGLQFLFEYFSETQRNKGNFPGRFSGRQFSNSRSEMNVSTLELGDSALYLCASSWGELSTEAFFGQGTRLTVV.

The V gene is TRBV7-9, the J gene TRBJ1-2, with no clear D. Germline values: CDR1 SEHNR, CDR2 FQNEAQ (reference sequence). CDR3 length equals 14 residues. The germline V and J ends were trimmed by 0 bases and 5 bases, with 10 bases remaining between them. CDR3 residues: CASSLAETVYGYTF. The CDR3 DNA reads as TGTGCCAGCAGCTTAGCCGAAACAGTTTATGGCTACACCTTC.

This chain uses TRBV27 with TRBJ1-1; tentative D call: TRBD1 (5 bases). This CDR3 contains 16 residues. Germline loops: CDR1 MNHEY, CDR2 SMNVEV (reference sequence). V lost 1 base to trimming and J lost 1 base, with 13 bases between them. CDR3 nucleotide sequence: TGTGCCAGCAGTTTATTAGGGGAGGGGCCGAACACTGAAGCTTTCTTT. It codes for CASSLLGEGPNTEAFF.

The chain carries TRBV19 and TRBJ2-7; D might be TRBD2 (6 bases). V shed 10 bases and J shed 2 bases, with 18 bases lying between them. There are 14 residues in the CDR3. CDR1 and CDR2 (germline): LNHDA, SQIVND (reference sequence). CDR3: CATSAGTPTYEQYF. CDR3 in DNA: TGTGCCACCTCAGCCGGGACTCCCACCTACGAGCAGTACTTC.